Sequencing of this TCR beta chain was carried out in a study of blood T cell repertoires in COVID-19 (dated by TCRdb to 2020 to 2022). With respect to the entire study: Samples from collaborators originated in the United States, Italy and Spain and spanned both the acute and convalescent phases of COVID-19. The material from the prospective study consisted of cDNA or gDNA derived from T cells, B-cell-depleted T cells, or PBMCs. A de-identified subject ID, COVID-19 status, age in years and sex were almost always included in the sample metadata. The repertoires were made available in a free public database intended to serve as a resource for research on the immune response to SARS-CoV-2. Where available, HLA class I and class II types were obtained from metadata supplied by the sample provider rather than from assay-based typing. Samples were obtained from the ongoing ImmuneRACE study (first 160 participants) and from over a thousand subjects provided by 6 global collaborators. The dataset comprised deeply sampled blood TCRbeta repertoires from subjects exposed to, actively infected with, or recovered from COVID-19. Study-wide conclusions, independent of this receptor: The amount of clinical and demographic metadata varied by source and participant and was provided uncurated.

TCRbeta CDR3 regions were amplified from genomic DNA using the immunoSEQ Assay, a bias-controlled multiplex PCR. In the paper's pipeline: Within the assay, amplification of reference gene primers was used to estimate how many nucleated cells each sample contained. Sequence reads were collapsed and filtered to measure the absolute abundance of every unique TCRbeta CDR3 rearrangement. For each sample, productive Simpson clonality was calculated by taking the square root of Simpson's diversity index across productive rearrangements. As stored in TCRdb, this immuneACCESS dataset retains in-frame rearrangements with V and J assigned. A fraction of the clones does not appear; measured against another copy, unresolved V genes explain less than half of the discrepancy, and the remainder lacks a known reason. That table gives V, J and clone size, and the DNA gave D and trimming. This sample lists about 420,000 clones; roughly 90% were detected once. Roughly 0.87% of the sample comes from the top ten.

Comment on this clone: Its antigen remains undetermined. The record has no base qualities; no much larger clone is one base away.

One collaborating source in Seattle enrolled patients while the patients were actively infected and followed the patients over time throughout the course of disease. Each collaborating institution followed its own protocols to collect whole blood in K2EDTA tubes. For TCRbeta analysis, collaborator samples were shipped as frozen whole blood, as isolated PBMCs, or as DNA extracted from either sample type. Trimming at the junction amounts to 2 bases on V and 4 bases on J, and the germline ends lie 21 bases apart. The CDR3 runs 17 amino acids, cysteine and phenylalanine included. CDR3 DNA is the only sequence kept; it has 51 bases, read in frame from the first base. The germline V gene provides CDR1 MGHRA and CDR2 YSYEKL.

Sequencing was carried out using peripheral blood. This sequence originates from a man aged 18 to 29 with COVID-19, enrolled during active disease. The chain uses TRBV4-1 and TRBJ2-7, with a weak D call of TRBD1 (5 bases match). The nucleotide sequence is TGCGCCAGCAGCCAACGCCATTCAGGTCGGGCAGGGTACGAGCAGTACTTC. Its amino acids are CASSQRHSGRAGYEQYF.